These T cell receptor beta chains were read from a single sample in a study of tumour-infiltrating T cells in Burkitt lymphoma. Profiled with immunoSEQ multiplex PCR; TCRdb holds only in-frame clones, not every one. This sample yields some 450 clones, of which about 93% are seen a single time; around 4.7% belongs to the top ten. What was sequenced was tumor tissue. These receptors were obtained from a human donor with Burkitt lymphoma. Both conserved end residues are part of each CDR3. A D gene is named only where the DNA matches it firmly. A row's size may be missing; if present it is once, few, many or a size class.

>.|TRBJ2-5|TRBV6-5|TRBD2
TGTGCCAGCAGTTATACGATAGCGGGAGCAGAGACCCAGTACTTC
CASSYTIAGAETQYF
>.|TRBJ1-4|TRBV7-9|TRBD1
TGTGCCAGCAGCTTCGGGGCAGGGGGTGGAGAAAAACTGTTTTTT
CASSFGAGGGEKLFF
>once|TRBJ2-7|TRBV5-6|TRBD1
TGTGCCAGCAGCCGACAGGGGGCGAGTTACGAGCAGTACTTC
CASSRQGASYEQYF
>.|TRBJ1-1|TRBV11-2|.
TGTGCCAGCAGCTTGGGGACTCTGAACACTGAAGCTTTCTTT
CASSLGTLNTEAFF
>.|TRBJ2-2|TRBV5-1|TRBD2
TGCGCCAGCAGCTTACTAGCGGGGGATTCCGGGGAGCTGTTTTTT
CASSLLAGDSGELFF
>.|TRBJ1-1|TRBV29-1|.
TGCAGCGTCCAAGGAGGGAGGAGGACTGAAGCTTTCTTT
CSVQGGRRTEAFF
>.|TRBJ2-4|TRBV29-1|.
TGCAGCGTTGAGGTCCAACTCCTTAAAAACATTCAGTACTTC
CSVEVQLLKNIQYF
>.|TRBJ1-1|TRBV27|TRBD1
TGTGCCAGCAGTCCTGGGACAGGGGGGTATAGAGCTTTCTTT
CASSPGTGGYRAFF
>.|TRBJ2-3|TRBV29-1|.
TGCAGCGTCGGGGTGGATGGGCAGACAGATACGCAGTATTTT
CSVGVDGQTDTQYF
>once|TRBJ2-4|TRBV18|.
TGTGCCAGCTCACCCGGACAGACCCTAGCCAAAAACATTCAGTACTTC
CASSPGQTLAKNIQYF
>once|TRBJ1-5|TRBV5-6|.
TGTGCCAGCAGCTTGTGGGATATCGGCAATCAGCCCCAGCATTTT
CASSLWDIGNQPQHF
>.|TRBJ2-3|TRBV19|TRBD1
TGTGCCAGTAGGAGTCGGGACAGGCGGATCACAGATACGCAGTATTTT
CASRSRDRRITDTQYF
>.|TRBJ2-1|TRBV6-6|.
TGTGCCAGCAACACAGGTTCAGGGGGGAATGAGCAGTTCTTC
CASNTGSGGNEQFF
>.|TRBJ2-3|TRBV5-1|.
TGCGCCAGTAGCTACAGGGAGGATACGCAGTATTTT
CASSYREDTQYF
>.|TRBJ2-1|TRBV10-3|.
TGTGCCATCAGTCAAGAGAAACTTTACAATGAGCAGTTCTTC
CAISQEKLYNEQFF